The clone carrying this TCR beta chain was counted between two and nine times. Genomic DNA of each subset was evenly split across several immunoSEQ plates. This table comes from immunoSEQ multiplex PCR, and its TCRdb copy is limited to in-frame clones, with some not included. The table lists 150,000 to 200,000 clones, about 68% of them singletons, with 10% in the top ten. This sample was included in a study of shared clonotypes between healthy human individuals. The CDR3 loop spans 14 amino acids. Germline V gene lookup returns CDR1 LNHNV and CDR2 YYDKDF (reference sequence). The germline V and J ends were trimmed by 0 bases and 8 bases, with 11 bases remaining between them. CD45RA+ naive and CD45RA-negative memory subsets were separated from CD4+ cells.

The chain recombines TRBV15 with TRBJ2-1; D unclear. Sequencing was carried out using memory CD4+ T cells sorted from blood. Noted subset: CD45RA-negative fraction. This receptor was obtained from a man aged 30 to 39 in good health. The CDR3 protein is CATSRDLSSHEQFF. The CDR3 DNA reads TGTGCCACCAGCAGAGATCTAAGTAGCCATGAGCAGTTCTTC.